The 26 T cell receptor beta chains reported below all come from one sample, sequenced in a study of shared clonotypes between healthy human individuals. TCRdb keeps only in-frame clones here, not all; method: immunoSEQ multiplex PCR. The table lists about 2.1 million clones, about 93% of them singletons. Cells designated naive CD8 were CD45RO-negative and were positively selected for CCR7, with terminally differentiated effector memory CD45RA+ cells excluded. The sample comprised naive CD8+ T cells from PBMCs. Receptor source: a man aged 18 to 29 in good health. Some clones in this sample may be carry-over from other donors' samples.

This clone is a singleton in its sample. V usage is TRBV11-2 and J usage is TRBJ2-7; D possibly corresponds to TRBD1 (6 bases). Trimming pared 3 bases from V and 4 bases from J, leaving 10 bases between. Germline assignment: CDR1 SGHAT and CDR2 FQNNGV. The CDR3 covers 13 residues. CDR3 sequence: CASSFSQGYEQYF. In nucleotides, the CDR3 is TGTGCCAGCAGCTTCTCGCAGGGGTACGAGCAGTACTTC.

CDR3 sequence (DNA): TGTGCCAGCAGTTTGAGTGGCAGGGGGGCCACTGAAGCTTTCTTT. It translates to CASSLSGRGATEAFF. J is TRBJ1-1 and V is TRBV27; 7 bases agree with TRBD1. CDR3 length: 15 amino acids. V was clipped by 3 bases and J by 4 bases; unmatched bases: 8. Germline V lookup: CDR1 MNHEY, CDR2 SMNVEV (reference sequence).

The chain employs TRBV18 and TRBJ1-2, with no clear D. Looked up from germline, CDR1 is KGHSH and CDR2 is LQKENI. The V end lost 3 bases, the J end lost 8 bases, and 10 bases lay between the germline ends. The CDR3 has 12 amino acids. The CDR3 region has the DNA TGTGCCAGCTCACCCGGAGGTATGGGCTACACCTTC. Its translation is CASSPGGMGYTF.

The genes are TRBV7-9 and TRBJ2-1, with 7 nucleotides matching TRBD2. Unmatched junction bases numbered 19, after V lost 1 base and J lost 7 bases. Per germline, CDR1 SEHNR and CDR2 FQNEAQ (reference sequence). The CDR3 covers 19 residues. This chain's CDR3 is CASSLGDRDYHAPGNEQFF. The CDR3 DNA sequence: TGTGCCAGCAGCTTAGGGGACCGGGACTATCACGCTCCTGGGAATGAGCAGTTCTTC.

V gene TRBV15 combines with J gene TRBJ2-4; 7 bases match TRBD1. The CDR3 has 17 amino acids. V lost 0 bases, J lost 7 bases, and 12 bases stayed unmatched. CDR1 is LNHNV and CDR2 is YYDKDF in the germline V gene (reference sequence). CDR3 nucleotides: TGTGCCACCAGCAGAGACGCGAGATTGACAGGGTACAACATTCAGTACTTC. It translates to CATSRDARLTGYNIQYF.

The chain uses TRBV7-9 and TRBJ2-3; 8 nucleotides align to TRBD1. The CDR3 has 13 amino acids. The V gene end was trimmed by 8 bases and the J gene end by 5 bases; junction bases not matched to a gene: 6. Germline assignment: CDR1 SEHNR and CDR2 FQNEAQ (reference sequence). The CDR3 loop is CASQQGVGDTQYF. In DNA, the CDR3 is TGTGCCAGCCAACAGGGGGTCGGAGATACGCAGTATTTT.

In DNA form, the CDR3 reads TGTGCCAGCAGCTTGCGGCGGGAGAATCGTTACGAGCAGTACTTC. It codes for CASSLRRENRYEQYF. The chain employs TRBV5-4 and TRBJ2-7; 7 bases are shared with TRBD2. Germline trimming cut 1 base from V and 4 bases from J; bases unmatched to any gene: 8. Germline-derived CDR1 and CDR2 are SGHNT and YYREEE (reference sequence). The CDR3 loop spans 15 amino acids.

J is TRBJ2-2 and V is TRBV5-1, with TRBD2 matching over 9 bases. Per the germline V gene, CDR1 is SGHRS and CDR2 is YFSETQ. The CDR3 has 15 residues. The V segment lost 3 bases and the J segment 2 bases; nucleotides outside the gene matches: 2. CDR3 sequence (DNA): TGCGCCAGCAGCTCTAGCGGGAAAAACACCGGGGAGCTGTTTTTT. Translation gives CASSSSGKNTGELFF.

The chain combines TRBV11-3 with TRBJ2-1, with 10 nucleotides matching TRBD2. CDR3 length equals 16 residues. The ends lost 5 bases at V and 6 bases at J; junction bases unmatched: 10. Germline CDR1 and CDR2: SGHNT and YENEEA. The CDR3 loop reads CASSPRTSGALNEQFF. CDR3 coding DNA: TGTGCCAGCAGCCCCCGTACTAGCGGGGCCCTCAATGAGCAGTTCTTC.

The J gene is TRBJ2-7, the V gene TRBV5-8, with a weak D call TRBD2 (6 bases). The germline V gene encodes CDR1 SGHTS and CDR2 YDEGEE. V lost 1 base and J lost 7, with 21 bases in between. This CDR3 is 16 amino acids long. The CDR3 DNA sequence: TGTGCCAGCAGCTTGCCCCAAGCGGGCCCGGCGGGTGAGCAGTACTTC. This codes for CASSLPQAGPAGEQYF.

The chain recombines TRBV9 with TRBJ2-1; no definite D call. This CDR3 is built from 15 residues. The germline V gene encodes CDR1 SGDLS and CDR2 YYNGEE. V dropped 4 bases and J dropped 2 bases, with 13 bases sitting between them. As DNA, the CDR3 is TGTGCCAGCAGCCCGGACCGCCTGGCCTACAATGAGCAGTTCTTC. Translation gives CASSPDRLAYNEQFF.

The rearrangement links TRBV27 to TRBJ2-3; a possible D gene is TRBD1 (5 bases). The CDR3 length is 16 residues. V was cut by 2 bases and J by 4 bases, with 16 bases left in between. Per the germline V gene, CDR1 is MNHEY and CDR2 is SMNVEV (reference sequence). Here the CDR3 DNA reads TGTGCCAGCAGTTTAAAGGGCTCCATGGGGCCAGATACGCAGTATTTT. Protein sequence: CASSLKGSMGPDTQYF.

The V gene is TRBV5-5, the J gene TRBJ2-7; possible D gene TRBD1, 5 bases. CDR1 SGHKS and CDR2 YYEKEE come from the germline V gene (reference sequence). CDR3 length: 13 residues. V lost 3 bases and J lost 2, with 9 bases in between. CDR3 region: CASSSDRAYEQYF. The CDR3 region has the DNA TGTGCCAGCAGCTCCGACAGAGCCTACGAGCAGTACTTC.

The chain uses TRBV11-3 and TRBJ2-3; 7 nucleotides agree with TRBD2. The CDR3 contains 15 residues. Germline V lookup: CDR1 SGHNT, CDR2 YENEEA. Unmatched junction bases numbered 5, after V lost 3 bases and J lost 2 bases. CDR3 DNA: TGTGCCAGCAGCTTGTGGGGGGGACCCACAGATACGCAGTATTTT. It codes for CASSLWGGPTDTQYF.

V is TRBV15 and J is TRBJ1-1, with D possibly being TRBD1 (6 bases). The V gene's germline CDR1 is LNHNV and CDR2 YYDKDF (reference sequence). The CDR3 spans 14 residues. The V gene lost 2 bases and the J gene lost 1 base, with 8 bases spanning the gap. CDR3 region: CATSRKQGNTEAFF. The CDR3 nucleotides read TGTGCCACCAGCAGAAAACAGGGGAACACTGAAGCTTTCTTT.

The CDR3 loop reads CASSQGKQVYEQYF. CDR3 coding DNA: TGTGCCAGCAGCCAAGGGAAACAGGTCTACGAGCAGTACTTC. This chain uses TRBV4-2 with TRBJ2-7, with TRBD1 as a possible D gene (5 bases). V lost 1 base to trimming and J lost 3 bases, with 10 bases between them. The CDR3 contains 14 residues. CDR1 and CDR2 (germline): LGHNA, YNFKEQ.

The J gene is TRBJ2-1, the V gene TRBV5-1; 8 bases match TRBD2. V gave up 1 base and J gave up 4 bases; unmatched junction bases: 10. CDR3 length equals 17 residues. Germline CDR1 is SGHRS and CDR2 is YFSETQ. Written as DNA, the CDR3 is TGCGCCAGCAGCTTGAGCCCCGGGACTAGAGATTACAATGAGCAGTTCTTC. It encodes CASSLSPGTRDYNEQFF.

Concerning this clone: The germline gene is not matched at one end of the junction; a read error may be the cause. This chain joins TRBV6-1 and TRBJ2-5, with TRBD2 identical over 11 bases. This CDR3 has 21 residues. Germline V gene sequence: CDR1 MNHNS, CDR2 SASEGT. CDR3 residues: CASSEDWSFSGRAGFGETQYF. CDR3 in DNA: TGTGCCAGCAGCGAAGATTGGTCTTTTAGCGGGAGGGCCGGGTTCGGAGAGACCCAGTACTTC.

V gene TRBV9 combines with J gene TRBJ2-4; D possibly uses TRBD1 or TRBD2 (5 bases each). CDR3 length equals 16 residues. The germline V gene encodes CDR1 SGDLS and CDR2 YYNGEE. Trimming shortened V by 3 bases and J by 9 bases, and 22 bases separated the two germline ends. The CDR3 sequence is CASSAGDGPTVGIQYF. In DNA, the CDR3 is TGTGCCAGCAGCGCCGGGGACGGTCCGACGGTAGGCATTCAGTACTTC.

This chain joins TRBV29-1 and TRBJ2-2; unclear D gene. Germline V lookup: CDR1 SQVTM, CDR2 ANQGSEA. Trimming shortened V by 6 bases and J by 6 bases, and 11 bases separated the two germline ends. The CDR3 spans 12 residues. CDR3 amino acids: CSVVTSSGELFF. CDR3 nucleotide sequence: TGCAGCGTCGTCACGTCCTCCGGGGAGCTGTTTTTT.

This clone was seen only once. The V call is TRBV14, the J call TRBJ2-7; perhaps TRBD2 as D (7 bases). The V end was cut by 4 bases, the J end by 3 bases, with 13 bases between. The germline CDR1 and CDR2 sequences are SGHDN and FVKESK. The CDR3 is 14 amino acids. The CDR3 here is CASSRGGASYEQYF. CDR3 bases: TGTGCCAGCAGCCGAGGGGGGGCGAGCTACGAGCAGTACTTC.

The V gene is TRBV19, the J gene TRBJ2-4; 7 positions agree with TRBD1. CDR1 and CDR2 (germline): LNHDA, SQIVND (reference sequence). The CDR3 sequence is 14 residues long. The V and J ends lost 5 bases and 4 bases, in that order; junction bases with no gene match: 5. This CDR3 reads CASSPGTAKNIQYF. The CDR3 DNA reads as TGTGCCAGTAGTCCCGGGACAGCAAAAAACATTCAGTACTTC. Variable domain in full (rest from reference TRBV19 and TRBJ2-4): DGGITQSPKYLFRKEGQNVTLSCEQNLNHDAMYWYRQDPGQGLRLIYYSQIVNDFQKGDIAEGYSVSREKKESFPLTVTSAQKNPTAFYLCASSPGTAKNIQYFGAGTRLSVL.

The rearrangement links TRBV15 to TRBJ2-1; 8 nucleotides agree with TRBD1. The CDR3 is 16 amino acids. Trimming took 4 bases from V and 3 from J; bases not matched to a gene: 8. The germline V gene encodes CDR1 LNHNV and CDR2 YYDKDF (reference sequence). The CDR3 sequence is CATSKRGTGVYNEQFF. The DNA of the CDR3 is TGTGCCACCAGCAAGAGAGGGACAGGAGTCTACAATGAGCAGTTCTTC.

The chain joins TRBV6-1 to TRBJ2-2, with unresolved D. V was clipped by 11 bases and J by 5 bases, with 6 bases between them. Germline values: CDR1 MNHNS, CDR2 SASEGT. The length of the CDR3 is 10 residues. The CDR3 sequence: CAGGTGELFF. DNA of the CDR3: TGTGCCGGCGGAACCGGGGAGCTGTTTTTT.

The rearrangement uses TRBV14 and TRBJ1-2; TRBD1 matches 8 bases. The germline gives CDR1 SGHDN, CDR2 FVKESK. V lost 4 bases to trimming and J lost 6 bases; unmatched junction nucleotides: 7. The CDR3 has 14 amino acids. Here the CDR3 DNA reads TGTGCCAGCAGCCCAGACAGGGGCCCCAATGGCTACACCTTC. It encodes CASSPDRGPNGYTF.

This chain connects TRBV6-5 to TRBJ1-1, with 7 bases identical to TRBD1. Germline V gene lookup returns CDR1 MNHEY and CDR2 SVGAGI. V gave up 7 bases and J gave up 5 bases; unmatched junction bases: 4. The CDR3 is 12 amino acids. The CDR3: CASKARGTEAFF. The CDR3 coding sequence is TGTGCCAGCAAAGCCAGGGGGACTGAAGCTTTCTTT.